The present TCR beta chain was sequenced within a study of spatial heterogeneity in lung cancer. By share, this clonotype counts as medium-sized (0.01 to 0.1%). The library was designed around alpha chains, so this beta chain is a stray read whose abundance carries little weight. Indicated time point: sample taken at primary tumor resection. Sequencing covered unsorted whole RNA taken from tumor, nontumor lung or frozen PBMC. MiXCR was run by TCRdb on the 5' RACE reads, yielding one entry per CDR3 protein. The data hold about 12,000 distinct CDR3 sequences, with 5.5% to 7.5% observed a single time. This specimen consisted of normal lung tissue next to the tumor, obtained at surgery. This clonotype originated in a male donor with early-stage non-small cell lung cancer.

CDR3 nucleotide sequence: TGCAGTGCTAGTGTGACTAGCGGGGGTGATGAGCAGTTCTTC. The encoded protein is CSASVTSGGDEQFF. V usage is TRBV20-1 and J usage is TRBJ2-1, with TRBD2 matching 12 bases. Germline V gene sequence: CDR1 DFQATT, CDR2 SNEGSKA (reference sequence). The CDR3 loop spans 14 amino acids. The V gene end was trimmed by 3 bases and the J gene end by 8 bases; junction bases not matched to a gene: 5.